This passage covers 24 T cell receptor beta chains from one sample sequenced in a study of control samples from healthy donors and cancer patients. Profiled with immunoSEQ multiplex PCR; TCRdb holds only in-frame clones, not every one. The repertoire holds 40,000 to 45,000 clones, over 65% seen once, with roughly 17% in the top ten. Sequenced material: formalin-fixed, paraffin-embedded tissue. These receptors all stem from a male donor with melanoma.

The chain links TRBV6-5 to TRBJ1-1; 7 nucleotides agree with TRBD1. The CDR3 contains 14 residues. From germline, CDR1 is MNHEY and CDR2 SVGAGI. V was pared by 6 bases and J by 0 bases, with 4 bases of the junction left unmatched. The CDR3 loop reads CASRGTGVNTEAFF. The CDR3 nucleotides are TGTGCCAGCAGGGGCACAGGGGTGAACACTGAAGCTTTCTTT.

This clone was picked up a small number of times. The chain employs TRBV29-1 and TRBJ2-3; possibly TRBD1 for D (6 bases). V shed 6 bases and J shed 3 bases, with 10 bases lying between them. Germline CDR1 and CDR2: SQVTM and ANQGSEA. The CDR3 extends over 12 amino acids. The CDR3 loop is CSVGQGTDTQYF. The CDR3 DNA follows: TGCAGCGTAGGGCAGGGGACAGATACGCAGTATTTT.

This chain joins TRBV6-6 and TRBJ2-3; D uncertain. Looked up from germline, CDR1 is MNHNY and CDR2 is SVGAGI (reference sequence). V shed 6 bases and J shed 6 bases, with 13 bases lying between them. The CDR3 is 13 amino acids. CDR3 DNA sequence: TGTGCCAGCAGCCCAATAGTCGGGGATACGCAGTATTTT. This sequence encodes CASSPIVGDTQYF.

This chain links TRBV28 with TRBJ2-7, with 9 bases identical to TRBD2. CDR3 size: 14 residues. Losses at the gene ends were 3 bases for V and 6 bases for J; bases not matched to a gene: 6. The germline V gene has CDR1 MDHEN and CDR2 SYDVKM. CDR3 nucleotides: TGTGCCAGCAGTTTTGCGGGAGGGTGGCCCGAGCAGTACTTC. It codes for CASSFAGGWPEQYF.

The V gene is TRBV28, the J gene TRBJ2-7; tentatively, D is TRBD2 (5 bases). The V end was cut by 10 bases, the J end by 6 bases, with 16 bases between. The CDR3 extends over 12 amino acids. The V gene's germline CDR1 is MDHEN and CDR2 SYDVKM. The CDR3 reads CATIEIAGEQYF. The CDR3 DNA sequence: TGTGCCACCATCGAAATCGCGGGCGAGCAGTACTTC.

V usage is TRBV5-1 and J usage is TRBJ2-7, with 8 bases lining up with TRBD1. The germline V gene has CDR1 SGHRS and CDR2 YFSETQ. This CDR3 has 14 residues. Germline trimming cut 4 bases from V and 6 bases from J; bases unmatched to any gene: 9. This CDR3 reads CASSPDGTGFEQYF. The CDR3 DNA reads as TGCGCCAGCAGCCCTGACGGGACAGGCTTCGAGCAGTACTTC. Filled out from reference TRBV5-1 and TRBJ2-7, the complete variable domain reads KAGVTQTPRYLIKTRGQQVTLSCSPISGHRSVSWYQQTPGQGLQFLFEYFSETQRNKGNFPGRFSGRQFSNSRSEMNVSTLELGDSALYLCASSPDGTGFEQYFGPGTRLTVT.

The gene calls are TRBV28 and TRBJ2-5; TRBD1 might be the D (5 bases). Germline V gives CDR1 MDHEN, CDR2 SYDVKM. V gave up 4 bases and J gave up 0 bases, with 9 bases separating them. This CDR3 contains 14 residues. This CDR3 is CASSSYRYQETQYF. The CDR3 nucleotides are TGTGCCAGCAGTTCATACAGGTACCAAGAGACCCAGTACTTC.

This chain joins TRBV9 and TRBJ2-1, with a weak D call TRBD1 (6 bases). Germline V gives CDR1 SGDLS, CDR2 YYNGEE. The CDR3 runs to 15 residues. With 0 bases removed from V and 6 bases from J, the gap between germline ends came to 13 bases. The DNA of the CDR3 is TGTGCCAGCAGCGTAGAAGGGTCCAGGGGCAATGAGCAGTTCTTC. Protein product: CASSVEGSRGNEQFF.

The rearrangement joins TRBV6-5 to TRBJ1-5, with D uncertain. This CDR3 region has 15 residues. CDR1 and CDR2 from the germline V gene are MNHEY and SVGAGI. The V gene lost 0 bases and the J gene lost 9 bases, with 15 bases spanning the gap. The CDR3 bases are TGTGCCAGCAGTTACTCGATTGTTGACCCGTGGCCCCAGCATTTT. Protein: CASSYSIVDPWPQHF.

The chain employs TRBV7-8 and TRBJ2-7, with D maybe TRBD2 (5 bases). Germline-derived CDR1 and CDR2 are SGHVS and FQNEAQ. The V gene lost 5 bases and the J gene lost 5 bases, with 13 bases spanning the gap. This CDR3 spans 13 amino acids. CDR3 residues: CASSQLARNEQYF. The CDR3 coding sequence is TGTGCCAGCAGCCAATTAGCGCGTAACGAGCAGTACTTC.

V is TRBV5-1 and J is TRBJ2-1; a possible D gene is TRBD2 (5 bases). The CDR3 runs to 16 residues. CDR1 is SGHRS and CDR2 is YFSETQ in the germline V gene. V dropped 0 bases and J dropped 3 bases, with 13 bases sitting between them. CDR3 coding DNA: TGCGCCAGCAGCTTGGAGGTGGAGGCTTTCTACAATGAGCAGTTCTTC. Amino acid sequence: CASSLEVEAFYNEQFF.

This rearrangement joins TRBV5-1 to TRBJ2-2; perhaps TRBD1 as D (7 bases). CDR1 and CDR2 from the germline V gene are SGHRS and YFSETQ. With 0 bases removed from V and 5 bases from J, the gap between germline ends came to 23 bases. This CDR3 is 19 amino acids long. The CDR3 DNA follows: TGCGCCAGCAGCTTGGCCGCCGGAGGGGGCTTTTATCAGACCGGGGAGCTGTTTTTT. Translation: CASSLAAGGGFYQTGELFF.

The chain uses TRBV24-1 and TRBJ2-3; no firm D call. The CDR3 spans 13 residues. The V and J ends lost 6 bases and 3 bases respectively, with 9 bases between them. CDR1 and CDR2 from the germline V gene are KGHDR and SFDVKD. CDR3 residues: CATSPWGTDTQYF. CDR3 in DNA: TGTGCCACCAGTCCGTGGGGAACAGATACGCAGTATTTT.

In its sample, this clone was seen a few times. The rearrangement uses TRBV5-5 and TRBJ2-5; the D gene is possibly TRBD1 (6 bases). This CDR3 has 14 residues. Germline CDR1 is SGHKS and CDR2 is YYEKEE (reference sequence). With 6 bases removed from V and 5 bases from J, the gap between germline ends came to 17 bases. DNA of the CDR3: TGTGCCAGCACCAATCGAGACAGGTTCGAGACCCAGTACTTC. Translating gives CASTNRDRFETQYF. The complete variable domain, with remaining parts taken from reference TRBV5-5 and TRBJ2-5, reads DAGVTQSPTHLIKTRGQQVTLRCSPISGHKSVSWYQQVLGQGPQFIFQYYEKEERGRGNFPDRFSARQFPNYSSELNVNALLLGDSALYLCASTNRDRFETQYFGPGTRLLVL.

V gene TRBV19 combines with J gene TRBJ1-5, with D uncertain. The V and J ends lost 5 bases and 3 bases respectively, with 17 bases between them. The length of the CDR3 is 16 residues. Germline CDR1 reads LNHDA; CDR2 reads SQIVND (reference sequence). The CDR3, as DNA: TGTGCCAGTAGTTCCCCCTCTCGGGCCGACAATCAGCCCCAGCATTTT. Its protein is CASSSPSRADNQPQHF.

Note on this clone: This clone may be a read error of a much larger clone one base away. The sample contains more than one DNA sequence encoding this CDR3. This chain uses TRBV19 with TRBJ1-5; tentative D call: TRBD1 (6 bases). The CDR3 totals 17 residues. The V gene's germline CDR1 is LNHDA and CDR2 SQIVND (reference sequence). The CDR3 loop reads CASSREGVLDGNQPQHF. CDR3 sequence (DNA): TGTGCCAGTAGCCGGGAGGGGGTCCTAGATGGCAATCAACCCCAGCATTTT.

This CDR3 reads CASSEPSGGEQYF. For the CDR3, the DNA is TGCGCCAGCAGTGAGCCGTCGGGGGGAGAGCAGTACTTC. The chain has TRBV10-1 and TRBJ2-7; 7 bases align to TRBD2. CDR1 is WNHNN, CDR2 SYGVQD, per germline (reference sequence). Unmatched junction bases numbered 5, after V lost 2 bases and J lost 7 bases. This CDR3 has 13 residues.

This clone was picked up a small number of times. The CDR3 reads CAGHRGQAFF. The CDR3 DNA sequence: TGTGCCGGCCACAGGGGGCAAGCTTTCTTT. The J gene is TRBJ1-1, the V gene TRBV30; 9 bases align to TRBD1. Losses at the gene ends were 8 bases for V and 9 bases for J; bases not matched to a gene: 4. The germline CDR1 and CDR2 sequences are GTSNPN and SVGIG (reference sequence). The CDR3 loop spans 10 amino acids. Drawing the rest from reference TRBV30 and TRBJ1-1, the complete variable domain is SQTIHQWPATLVQPVGSPLSLECTVEGTSNPNLYWYRQAAGRGLQLLFYSVGIGQISSEVPQNLSASRPQDRQFILSSKKLLLSDSGFYLCAGHRGQAFFGQGTRLTVV.

V and J are TRBV21-1 and TRBJ1-3; the tabulated D call, TRBD1, remains unverified against the DNA. TRBV21-1 is designated a pseudogene. This CDR3 spans 19 amino acids. The CDR3 sequence: CASSKPRQDRTSSGNTIYF. CDR3 coding DNA: TGTGCCAGCAGCAAACCCAGACAGGACAGGACCTCTTCTGGAAACACCATATATTTT.

This clone was found a few times. The chain joins TRBV7-2 to TRBJ1-1; D is unresolved. CDR1 is SGHTA, CDR2 FQGNSA, per germline. The CDR3 runs to 14 residues. The V gene lost 1 base and the J gene lost 3 bases, with 9 bases spanning the gap. CDR3 DNA: TGTGCCAGCAGCTTAGTTCCGGGGTACACTGAAGCTTTCTTT. This sequence encodes CASSLVPGYTEAFF.

The V gene is TRBV7-2, the J gene TRBJ2-6; possibly TRBD2 for D (6 bases). V lost 4 bases, J lost 0 bases, and 13 bases lay in between. Germline V gives CDR1 SGHTA, CDR2 FQGNSA. This CDR3 has 17 residues. The CDR3 here is CASSSSGLSSGANVLTF. The CDR3 bases are TGTGCCAGCAGCTCCTCGGGACTTAGCTCTGGGGCCAACGTCCTGACTTTC.

V is TRBV7-8 and J is TRBJ1-3; no clear D gene. From germline, CDR1 is SGHVS and CDR2 FQNEAQ. Deletions cut 5 bases from V and 1 base from J, with 9 bases between. CDR3 length equals 14 residues. The CDR3 loop is CASSQGISGNTIYF. CDR3 in DNA: TGTGCCAGCAGCCAAGGGATATCTGGAAACACCATATATTTT.

This clone showed up just once. This chain uses TRBV24-1 with TRBJ2-1, with TRBD1 identical over 10 bases. The CDR3 has 16 amino acids. The junction had 10 bases not matched to a gene; V was cut back by 4 bases and J by 8 bases. The V gene's germline CDR1 is KGHDR and CDR2 SFDVKD. CDR3 in DNA: TGTGCCACCAGTGAACCAGACAGGGGGCTGCGGGATGAGCAGTTCTTC. It specifies CATSEPDRGLRDEQFF.

V is TRBV7-6 and J is TRBJ2-1; TRBD2 matches 10 bases. Trimming took 1 base from V and 6 from J; bases not matched to a gene: 3. From germline, CDR1 is SGHVS and CDR2 FNYEAQ. The CDR3 covers 15 residues. The CDR3: CASSLGASGSNEQFF. In nucleotides, the CDR3 is TGTGCCAGCAGCTTAGGCGCTAGCGGGAGCAATGAGCAGTTCTTC.